This TCR beta chain appears in the sequencing data of a study of blood T cell repertoires in COVID-19. Generated by immunoSEQ multiplex PCR, the TCRdb table keeps only in-frame clones and is missing some. This table holds more than 250,000 clones, roughly 83% found once. The specimen was peripheral blood. This receptor was obtained from a man aged 60-69 years who had recovered from COVID-19.

The CDR3 here is CAWSITGTSIYF. CDR3 sequence (DNA): TGTGCCTGGAGTATTACCGGGACATCTATATATTTT. This chain uses TRBV30 with TRBJ1-3, with D tentatively TRBD1 (6 bases). Germline values: CDR1 GTSNPN, CDR2 SVGIG (reference sequence). Trimming cost V 2 bases and J 13 bases, with 15 bases left between them. CDR3 length: 12 amino acids.